The clone carrying this T cell receptor (beta chain) was recorded at least ten times. Its matching antigen is unknown. Using RNA transcripts as the source, TCR beta CDR3 regions were amplified. HTBI primers were employed in a first-round RT-PCR of the TCR CDR3. MiXCR, applied by TCRdb to the multiplex PCR reads, yields one record per CDR3 protein. The table has 530,000 or so distinct CDR3 sequences, about half seen once. Patients aged 18 to 65 with hyperthyroidism were newly diagnosed, with duration under 2 months. Patients were excluded because of uncontrolled infection, other autoimmune disease, pregnancy or lactation. Orbital computed tomography, thyroid ultrasound, serum thyroxine and TRAb, and clinical symptoms together informed the diagnoses. This entry comes from a study of T cells in Graves' hyperthyroidism and ophthalmopathy. Regarding the study as a whole: Most expanded thyroid clonotypes above 0.001 recurred in blood.

V was shortened by 0 bases and J by 3 bases, with 8 bases between the two germline ends. The CDR3 is 14 amino acids. The germline V gene encodes CDR1 MGHRA and CDR2 YSYEKL. The V gene is TRBV4-1, the J gene TRBJ1-1; no definite D call. The TCR comes from a woman between 18 and 29 years old with Graves' hyperthyroidism. The specimen was peripheral blood or thyroid tissue (not recorded which). CDR3 protein: CASSQEGGYTEAFF. The CDR3 DNA is TGCGCCAGCAGCCAAGAGGGCGGGTACACTGAAGCTTTCTTT.